The 10 T cell receptor beta chains below come from one sample, sequenced in a study of cytomegalovirus exposure and HLA in healthy donors. PCR was performed using 60 Vbeta and 13 Jbeta primers. Produced via immunoSEQ multiplex PCR; TCRdb's table is partial and in-frame only. The sample carries around 120,000 clones, roughly 69% recorded once. Sequencing used PBMCs. The receptors were sampled from a man aged 50 or older in good health and CMV-seropositive.

V is TRBV9 and J is TRBJ2-1, with TRBD2 matching over 11 bases. V lost 3 bases, J lost 1 base, and 3 bases stayed unmatched. The CDR3 contains 16 residues. Germline V gene data show CDR1 as SGDLS and CDR2 as YYNGEE. As DNA, the CDR3 is TGTGCCAGCAGCGCTCGACTAGCGGGGTCCTACAATGAGCAGTTCTTC. This gives the protein CASSARLAGSYNEQFF.

The chain recombines TRBV2 with TRBJ1-4; 7 nucleotides align to TRBD1. Trimming at V came to 8 bases and at J to 1 base, leaving 4 bases not matched to a gene. The CDR3 has 14 residues. Germline values: CDR1 SNHLY, CDR2 FYNNEI. CDR3 protein: CASGRQGTNEKLFF. DNA for the CDR3: TGTGCCAGCGGGCGACAGGGAACTAATGAAAAACTGTTTTTT.

The chain carries TRBV20-1 and TRBJ2-7; D gene unclear. The germline gives CDR1 DFQATT, CDR2 SNEGSKA (reference sequence). The CDR3 spans 11 residues. The CDR3 coding sequence is TGCAGGGCCCCCTTTGGCTACGAGCAGTACTTC. Translating it yields CRAPFGYEQYF.

The chain combines TRBV9 with TRBJ2-1, with TRBD1 identical over 10 bases. Germline-derived CDR1 and CDR2 are SGDLS and YYNGEE. This CDR3 region has 15 residues. The V gene end was trimmed by 1 base and the J gene end by 6 bases; junction bases not matched to a gene: 4. The CDR3 sequence is CASSVMGQGTNEQFF. For the CDR3, the DNA is TGTGCCAGCAGCGTAATGGGACAGGGGACCAATGAGCAGTTCTTC.

V is TRBV5-1 and J is TRBJ1-3, with D possibly being TRBD1 (6 bases). CDR1 and CDR2 from the germline V gene are SGHRS and YFSETQ. The V end lost 0 bases, the J end lost 4 bases, and 14 bases lay between the germline ends. There are 16 residues in the CDR3. CDR3 residues: CASSLGQGRSGNTIYF. CDR3 DNA sequence: TGCGCCAGCAGCTTGGGGCAGGGGAGATCCGGAAACACCATATATTTT. Variable domain in full (rest from reference TRBV5-1 and TRBJ1-3): KAGVTQTPRYLIKTRGQQVTLSCSPISGHRSVSWYQQTPGQGLQFLFEYFSETQRNKGNFPGRFSGRQFSNSRSEMNVSTLELGDSALYLCASSLGQGRSGNTIYFGEGSWLTVV.

The V gene is TRBV11-2, the J gene TRBJ1-1; possible D gene TRBD1, 5 bases. With 5 bases removed from V and 1 base from J, the gap between germline ends came to 11 bases. The CDR3 totals 14 residues. The germline V gene encodes CDR1 SGHAT and CDR2 FQNNGV. The CDR3 region is CASSMTVGNTEAFF. DNA for the CDR3: TGTGCCAGCAGCATGACAGTTGGGAACACTGAAGCTTTCTTT.

There are a few counts of this clone. The chain has TRBV27 and TRBJ2-5, with D perhaps matching TRBD2 (5 bases). V lost 0 bases to trimming and J lost 2 bases, with 7 bases between them. Germline V gene lookup returns CDR1 MNHEY and CDR2 SMNVEV (reference sequence). The CDR3 runs 14 residues. The CDR3 coding sequence is TGTGCCAGCAGTTTATCAGCGGCTCAAGAGACCCAGTACTTC. Translating it yields CASSLSAAQETQYF.

V and J are TRBV2 and TRBJ2-5; TRBD2 is a possible D gene (7 bases). The CDR3 runs 15 residues. The V end was cut by 8 bases, the J end by 0 bases, with 16 bases between. CDR1 and CDR2 (germline): SNHLY, FYNNEI. CDR3 residues: CASWGGGGNQETQYF. The CDR3 nucleotides read TGTGCCAGCTGGGGAGGGGGGGGGAACCAAGAGACCCAGTACTTC.

This sequence joins TRBV5-6 and TRBJ2-3; TRBD2 is a possible D gene (6 bases). The CDR3 is made up of 16 amino acids. Germline V lookup: CDR1 SGHDT, CDR2 YYEEEE. V lost 4 bases to trimming and J lost 1 base, with 16 bases between them. This chain's CDR3 is CASSMRRGSGTDTQYF. The CDR3 nucleotides read TGTGCCAGCAGCATGAGGCGGGGATCGGGCACAGATACGCAGTATTTT. The entire variable domain, with the rest obtained from reference TRBV5-6 and TRBJ2-3, is as follows: DAGVTQSPTHLIKTRGQQVTLRCSPKSGHDTVSWYQQALGQGPQFIFQYYEEEERQRGNFPDRFSGHQFPNYSSELNVNALLLGDSALYLCASSMRRGSGTDTQYFGPGTRLTVL.

In this sample, this clone turned up a few times. This chain uses TRBV2 with TRBJ2-7; unclear D gene. V shed 4 bases and J shed 3 bases, with 16 bases lying between them. There are 15 residues in the CDR3. Germline CDR1 is SNHLY and CDR2 is FYNNEI. The CDR3 region has the DNA TGTGCCAGCAGTGGGGCTGGGTTGGGCCTCTACGAGCAGTACTTC. The encoded protein is CASSGAGLGLYEQYF.